The rows below give T cell receptor beta chains drawn from one sample of a study of T-cell reconstitution after alpha-beta-depleted transplantation in children. One entry per CDR3 protein results from TCRdb running MiXCR on the PCR reads. The sample records under 750,000 distinct CDR3 sequences, roughly 23% being singletons. The sequenced sample was PBMCs, mostly from graft donor cells, obtained 360 days after TCRalphabeta/CD19-depleted stem cell transplant. Receptor source: a boy younger than two who had a stem cell transplant for acute myeloid leukemia, so the T cells may come from the graft donor. Each CDR3 is given with its conserved first and last residue. Fields, in order: J gene, V gene, clone size, D gene, CDR3 DNA, CDR3 protein. The D gene is left open where the match is weak. Size tells how often a clone was seen (once, few, many) or the class of an expanded clone, and some rows leave it out.

j_call: TRBJ2-5; v_call: TRBV29-1; clone_size: many; d_call: .; cdr3_nt: TGCAGCGGCCTAACAGGGAGGGTTGGTGAGACCCAGTACTTC; cdr3_aa: CSGLTGRVGETQYF
j_call: TRBJ1-1; v_call: TRBV20-1; clone_size: many; d_call: .; cdr3_nt: TGCAGTGCTAGTATCTGGGGTACTGAAGCTTTCTTT; cdr3_aa: CSASIWGTEAFF
j_call: TRBJ1-1; v_call: TRBV5-1; clone_size: .; d_call: .; cdr3_nt: TGCGCCAGCAGACCTATAATGACAATGAACACTGAAGCTTTCTTT; cdr3_aa: CASRPIMTMNTEAFF
j_call: TRBJ1-1; v_call: TRBV28; clone_size: many; d_call: .; cdr3_nt: TGTGCCAGCAGTTTGGAGAGGGGCATGAACACTGAAGCTTTCTTT; cdr3_aa: CASSLERGMNTEAFF
j_call: TRBJ1-1; v_call: TRBV6-2/TRBV6-3; clone_size: few; d_call: TRBD1; cdr3_nt: TGTGCCAGCAGTGACTCGGGGACAGGGCGTCTCACTGAAGCTTTCTTT; cdr3_aa: CASSDSGTGRLTEAFF
j_call: TRBJ2-1; v_call: TRBV9; clone_size: few; d_call: TRBD2; cdr3_nt: TGTGCCAGCAGCGCGGATATGGCGGGGGGGCATTACAATGAGCAGTTCTTC; cdr3_aa: CASSADMAGGHYNEQFF
j_call: TRBJ2-1; v_call: TRBV6-1; clone_size: .; d_call: .; cdr3_nt: TGTGCCACCCGGACAGCCCACGGATACAATGAGCAGTTCTTC; cdr3_aa: CATRTAHGYNEQFF
j_call: TRBJ1-1; v_call: TRBV12-3/TRBV12-4; clone_size: few; d_call: TRBD1; cdr3_nt: TGTGCCAGCAGAATGAACAGGGGAGTAGGAACTGAAGCTTTCTTT; cdr3_aa: CASRMNRGVGTEAFF
j_call: TRBJ2-2; v_call: TRBV10-1; clone_size: .; d_call: .; cdr3_nt: TGCGCCAGCAGCCCCAAGCAAGGGGGGGGGGCCCACACCAGGGAGCTGTTTTTT; cdr3_aa: CASSPKQGGGAHTRELFF
j_call: TRBJ2-5; v_call: TRBV7-8; clone_size: many; d_call: .; cdr3_nt: TGTGCCAGCAGCAGGAACAGGCTCCAAGAGACCCAGTACTTC; cdr3_aa: CASSRNRLQETQYF
j_call: TRBJ1-5; v_call: TRBV20-1; clone_size: few; d_call: .; cdr3_nt: TGCAGTGCTAGAGATATGGGTAGCGGGCAGCCCCAGCATTTT; cdr3_aa: CSARDMGSGQPQHF
j_call: TRBJ2-3; v_call: TRBV20-1; clone_size: .; d_call: TRBD2; cdr3_nt: TGCAGTGCAGATTGGAATAGCGGGGGTAGCACAGATACGCAGTATTTT; cdr3_aa: CSADWNSGGSTDTQYF
j_call: TRBJ2-2; v_call: TRBV12-3/TRBV12-4; clone_size: few; d_call: .; cdr3_nt: TGTGCCAGCAGCCCAGGACAGCCCACCGGGGAGCTGTTTTTT; cdr3_aa: CASSPGQPTGELFF
j_call: TRBJ2-1; v_call: TRBV7-2; clone_size: .; d_call: .; cdr3_nt: TGTGCCAGCAGCCCCGTGGTGGGCTCTTCCTACAATGAGCAGTTCTTC; cdr3_aa: CASSPVVGSSYNEQFF
j_call: TRBJ1-2; v_call: TRBV12-3/TRBV12-4; clone_size: few; d_call: .; cdr3_nt: TGTGCCAGCAGTTTAGAGCCAGTCTATGGCTACACCTTC; cdr3_aa: CASSLEPVYGYTF
j_call: TRBJ2-3; v_call: TRBV4-3; clone_size: .; d_call: .; cdr3_nt: TGCGCCAGCAGCTCTAACAGGGTAGGCACAGATACGCAGTATTTT; cdr3_aa: CASSSNRVGTDTQYF
j_call: TRBJ2-5; v_call: TRBV4-3; clone_size: .; d_call: TRBD1; cdr3_nt: TGCGCCAGCAGCCAAGATTCGACAGGGGGAGAGACCCAGTACTTC; cdr3_aa: CASSQDSTGGETQYF
j_call: TRBJ1-2; v_call: TRBV20-1; clone_size: few; d_call: TRBD1; cdr3_nt: TGCAGTGCTCCCAGGGGGCTTACAGGGGCTGAAACCTATGGCTACACCTTC; cdr3_aa: CSAPRGLTGAETYGYTF
j_call: TRBJ1-5; v_call: TRBV7-2; clone_size: many; d_call: .; cdr3_nt: TGTGCCAGCAGCTGGACCCCCGGGAATCAGCCCCAGCATTTT; cdr3_aa: CASSWTPGNQPQHF
j_call: TRBJ2-3; v_call: TRBV12-3/TRBV12-4; clone_size: few; d_call: TRBD1; cdr3_nt: TGTGCCAGCAGTCCAGGGGGCGTACGCACAGATACGCAGTATTTT; cdr3_aa: CASSPGGVRTDTQYF
j_call: TRBJ2-7; v_call: TRBV5-8; clone_size: .; d_call: .; cdr3_nt: TGTGCCAGCAGCGACGGGACATTCGCCCCCTACGAGCAGTACTTC; cdr3_aa: CASSDGTFAPYEQYF
j_call: TRBJ2-1; v_call: TRBV11-2; clone_size: few; d_call: .; cdr3_nt: TGTGCCAGCAGCTTAGATCAGGGGCGGCGGGGAAGTGAGCAGTTCTTC; cdr3_aa: CASSLDQGRRGSEQFF
j_call: TRBJ2-3; v_call: TRBV9; clone_size: .; d_call: TRBD1; cdr3_nt: TGTGCCAGCAGGGGGACAGTCAGCACAGATACGCAGTATTTT; cdr3_aa: CASRGTVSTDTQYF
j_call: TRBJ2-1; v_call: TRBV12-3/TRBV12-4; clone_size: .; d_call: TRBD1; cdr3_nt: TGTGCCAGCAGTTCCCCAGGGGGTCTACGCTACAATGAGCAGTTCTTC; cdr3_aa: CASSSPGGLRYNEQFF
j_call: TRBJ2-7; v_call: TRBV7-3; clone_size: many; d_call: .; cdr3_nt: TGTGCCAGCAGCTTAATTCGGGGCTACGAGCAGTACTTC; cdr3_aa: CASSLIRGYEQYF
j_call: TRBJ2-7; v_call: TRBV5-5; clone_size: few; d_call: TRBD1; cdr3_nt: TGTGCCAGCAGCCTCGGGACAGGGGGACGTTACGAGCAGTACTTC; cdr3_aa: CASSLGTGGRYEQYF
j_call: TRBJ2-7; v_call: TRBV20-1; clone_size: .; d_call: TRBD1; cdr3_nt: TGCAGTGCCCCGACAGGGAGTGGGCAGTACTTC; cdr3_aa: CSAPTGSGQYF
j_call: TRBJ2-5; v_call: TRBV4-1; clone_size: many; d_call: .; cdr3_nt: TGCGCCAGCAGCCCTCCCCGGACGGGGGACCAAGAGACCCAGTACTTC; cdr3_aa: CASSPPRTGDQETQYF
j_call: TRBJ1-1; v_call: TRBV20-1; clone_size: .; d_call: TRBD1; cdr3_nt: TGCAGTGTCCCACGGCCCGGGACAGGGGTGAACACTGAAGCTTTCTTT; cdr3_aa: CSVPRPGTGVNTEAFF
j_call: TRBJ1-6; v_call: TRBV27; clone_size: .; d_call: TRBD1; cdr3_nt: TGTGCCAGCAGTTTGACAGGGGGTCAGTATAATTCACCCCTCCACTTT; cdr3_aa: CASSLTGGQYNSPLHF
j_call: TRBJ2-2; v_call: TRBV18; clone_size: many; d_call: .; cdr3_nt: TGTGCCAGCTCACCACCCTGGACGGGCACCGGGGAGCTGTTTTTT; cdr3_aa: CASSPPWTGTGELFF
j_call: TRBJ2-3; v_call: TRBV6-5; clone_size: .; d_call: .; cdr3_nt: TGTGCCAGCAGAATCTCGACAGATACGCAGTATTTT; cdr3_aa: CASRISTDTQYF
j_call: TRBJ2-5; v_call: TRBV6-1; clone_size: many; d_call: TRBD2; cdr3_nt: TGTGCCAGCAGTGATTCGGGGGGGGAGACCCAGTACTTC; cdr3_aa: CASSDSGGETQYF
j_call: TRBJ1-1; v_call: TRBV5-6; clone_size: .; d_call: TRBD1; cdr3_nt: TGTGCCAGCAGCACCCACGGACAGGTGAACACTGAAGCTTTCTTT; cdr3_aa: CASSTHGQVNTEAFF
j_call: TRBJ2-7; v_call: TRBV20-1; clone_size: many; d_call: TRBD2; cdr3_nt: TGCAGTGCTAGAGCTGCGGGGGGGAAATCCTCCTACGAGCAGTACTTC; cdr3_aa: CSARAAGGKSSYEQYF
j_call: TRBJ2-1; v_call: TRBV12-3/TRBV12-4; clone_size: few; d_call: TRBD2; cdr3_nt: TGTGCCAGCAGTGGCGGGACTAGCGGCTTCAATGAGCAGTTCTTC; cdr3_aa: CASSGGTSGFNEQFF
j_call: TRBJ2-1; v_call: TRBV29-1; clone_size: .; d_call: .; cdr3_nt: TGCAGCGTTGAAGATCAACCCGGACTGGCCTACAATGAGCAGTTCTTC; cdr3_aa: CSVEDQPGLAYNEQFF
j_call: TRBJ2-3; v_call: TRBV7-6; clone_size: .; d_call: TRBD2; cdr3_nt: TGTGCCAGCAGCCTCGGGACTATCGCTAGCACAGATACGCAGTATTTT; cdr3_aa: CASSLGTIASTDTQYF
j_call: TRBJ2-3; v_call: TRBV28; clone_size: many; d_call: TRBD1; cdr3_nt: TGTGCCAGCCGGGAACAGGGGGCTCCAGATACGCAGTATTTT; cdr3_aa: CASREQGAPDTQYF
j_call: TRBJ1-2; v_call: TRBV13; clone_size: .; d_call: .; cdr3_nt: TGTGCCACTACGATCGGCGGGAGAGGCTACACCTTC; cdr3_aa: CATTIGGRGYTF
j_call: TRBJ2-1; v_call: TRBV20-1; clone_size: few; d_call: .; cdr3_nt: TGCAGTGCTAGTATCCGGGGGCACTCCTACAATGAGCAGTTCTTC; cdr3_aa: CSASIRGHSYNEQFF
j_call: TRBJ2-3; v_call: TRBV7-2; clone_size: few; d_call: TRBD2; cdr3_nt: TGTGCCAGCAGCTTAGCGCCACTAGCGGATACGCAGTATTTT; cdr3_aa: CASSLAPLADTQYF
j_call: TRBJ2-1; v_call: TRBV12-3/TRBV12-4; clone_size: .; d_call: .; cdr3_nt: TGTGCCAGCAGTTTTAGTGTAGGGGCAGGGTCCTACAATGAGCAGTTCTTC; cdr3_aa: CASSFSVGAGSYNEQFF
j_call: TRBJ2-7; v_call: TRBV6-2/TRBV6-3; clone_size: .; d_call: .; cdr3_nt: TGTGCCAGCAGTCCTCAAGTTCCCTACGAGCAGTACTTC; cdr3_aa: CASSPQVPYEQYF
j_call: TRBJ2-1; v_call: TRBV19; clone_size: .; d_call: .; cdr3_nt: TGTGCCAGTAGTTTCGCGGGACGCTCCTACAATGAGCAGTTCTTC; cdr3_aa: CASSFAGRSYNEQFF
j_call: TRBJ2-7; v_call: TRBV6-1; clone_size: .; d_call: TRBD2; cdr3_nt: TGTGCCAGCAGCCAGACTAGCGGGGGGAACGAGCAGTACTTC; cdr3_aa: CASSQTSGGNEQYF
j_call: TRBJ1-2; v_call: TRBV29-1; clone_size: many; d_call: TRBD1; cdr3_nt: TGCAGCGTAGGACAGGCTTTGAGTGGCTACACCTTC; cdr3_aa: CSVGQALSGYTF
j_call: TRBJ1-1; v_call: TRBV12-5; clone_size: few; d_call: .; cdr3_nt: TGTGCTAGTGGTTTCACGAATATTACAGGGCCGGACACTGAAGCTTTCTTT; cdr3_aa: CASGFTNITGPDTEAFF
j_call: TRBJ2-1; v_call: TRBV5-1; clone_size: .; d_call: TRBD2; cdr3_nt: TGCGCCAGCAGCCAGAAGCGGGGCCGCCCCTACAATGAGCAGTTCTTC; cdr3_aa: CASSQKRGRPYNEQFF
j_call: TRBJ2-3; v_call: TRBV12-3/TRBV12-4; clone_size: many; d_call: .; cdr3_nt: TGTGCCAGCAGCCCTCGAAGGGGGGTTCTAACAGATACGCAGTATTTT; cdr3_aa: CASSPRRGVLTDTQYF
j_call: TRBJ2-2; v_call: TRBV12-5; clone_size: few; d_call: TRBD1; cdr3_nt: TGTGCTAGCGACAGGGTGAACACCGGGGAGCTGTTTTTT; cdr3_aa: CASDRVNTGELFF
j_call: TRBJ1-4; v_call: TRBV29-1; clone_size: .; d_call: .; cdr3_nt: TGCAGCGTAACCTTCGGGGGCGGTGGTGAAAAACTGTTTTTT; cdr3_aa: CSVTFGGGGEKLFF